The 5 T cell receptor beta chains reported below all come from one sample, sequenced in a study of long-term antiretroviral therapy in people with HIV. Running of the v3.0 immunoSEQ assay took place at survey level. Method: immunoSEQ multiplex PCR; TCRdb's copy keeps in-frame clones and lacks some. The sample yields tens of thousands of clones, 85% seen once. The sequencing here drew on unsorted PBMCs, taken 1.6 years after starting antiretroviral therapy. Receptors were obtained from a middle-aged man with HIV.

V is TRBV11-2 and J is TRBJ2-7, with TRBD1 identical over 10 bases. Trimming at V came to 5 bases and at J to 4 bases, leaving 5 bases not matched to a gene. This CDR3 comprises 14 residues. Per germline, CDR1 SGHAT and CDR2 FQNNGV. CDR3 sequence: CASSHDRGLYEQYF. The DNA of the CDR3 is TGTGCCAGCAGCCACGACAGGGGGCTGTACGAGCAGTACTTC.

This clone came up a few times. The chain combines TRBV6-6 with TRBJ2-7, with D perhaps matching TRBD1 (5 bases). Trimming took 2 bases from V and 0 from J, leaving 8 bases between them. Germline V gives CDR1 MNHNY, CDR2 SVGAGI (reference sequence). This CDR3 comprises 14 residues. The CDR3 sequence: CASSYGAYSYEQYF. CDR3 nucleotides: TGTGCCAGCAGTTACGGGGCCTACTCCTACGAGCAGTACTTC.

The gene calls are TRBV15 and TRBJ2-1; 9 bases map to TRBD1. The CDR3 contains 15 residues. CDR1 and CDR2 (germline): LNHNV, YYDKDF (reference sequence). After removal of 3 bases from V and 6 bases from J, the junction contained 6 bases not matched to a gene. The CDR3 bases are TGTGCCACCAGCAGGACAGGGGGGGCTAGCAATGAGCAGTTCTTC. It encodes CATSRTGGASNEQFF.

The chain uses TRBV29-1 and TRBJ2-7, with a possible D match to TRBD2 (6 bases). The germline V gene encodes CDR1 SQVTM and CDR2 ANQGSEA. The V end lost 3 bases, the J end lost 6 bases, and 15 bases lay between the germline ends. The CDR3 has 13 residues. The CDR3 bases are TGCAGCGTTGAGGGGGGACTGAGTGGCGAGCAGTACTTC. The encoded protein is CSVEGGLSGEQYF.

The rearrangement links TRBV7-9 to TRBJ2-5; TRBD2 might be the D (5 bases). Trimming stripped 2 bases from V and 6 bases from J, with 22 bases between. There are 17 residues in the CDR3. Germline lookup yields CDR1 SEHNR and CDR2 FQNEAQ (reference sequence). CDR3: CASSLLEGGGRGKTQYF. The CDR3 DNA is TGTGCCAGCAGCTTATTAGAGGGCGGAGGTCGGGGTAAGACCCAGTACTTC.